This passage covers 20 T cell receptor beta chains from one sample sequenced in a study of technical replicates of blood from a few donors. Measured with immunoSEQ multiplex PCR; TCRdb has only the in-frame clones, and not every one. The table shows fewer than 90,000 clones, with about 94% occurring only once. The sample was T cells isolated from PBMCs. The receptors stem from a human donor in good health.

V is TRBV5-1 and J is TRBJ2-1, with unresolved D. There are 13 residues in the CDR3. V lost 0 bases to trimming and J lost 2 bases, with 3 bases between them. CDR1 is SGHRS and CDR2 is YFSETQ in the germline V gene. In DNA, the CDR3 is TGCGCCAGCAGCTTGGCAACCTACAATGAGCAGTTCTTC. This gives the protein CASSLATYNEQFF.

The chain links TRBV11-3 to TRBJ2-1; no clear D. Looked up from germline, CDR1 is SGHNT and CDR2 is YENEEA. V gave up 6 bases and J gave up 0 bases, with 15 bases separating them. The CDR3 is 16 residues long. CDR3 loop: CASSPLLSSSYNEQFF. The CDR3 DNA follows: TGTGCCAGCAGTCCACTTTTATCGAGCTCCTACAATGAGCAGTTCTTC. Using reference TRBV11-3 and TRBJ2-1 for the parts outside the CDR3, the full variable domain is EAGVVQSPRYKIIEKKQPVAFWCNPISGHNTLYWYLQNLGQGPELLIRYENEEAVDDSQLPKDRFSAERLKGVDSTLKIQPAELGDSAVYLCASSPLLSSSYNEQFFGPGTRLTVL.

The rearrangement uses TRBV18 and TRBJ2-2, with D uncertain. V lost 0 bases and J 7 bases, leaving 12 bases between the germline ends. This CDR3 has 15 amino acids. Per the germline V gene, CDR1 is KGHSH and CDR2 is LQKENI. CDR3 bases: TGTGCCAGCTCACCACCCCTAGTAGTGAACGGGGAGCTGTTTTTT. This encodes CASSPPLVVNGELFF. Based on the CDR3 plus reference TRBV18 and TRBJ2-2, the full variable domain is NAGVMQNPRHLVRRRGQEARLRCSPMKGHSHVYWYRQLPEEGLKFMVYLQKENIIDESGMPKERFSAEFPKEGPSILRIQQVVRGDSAAYFCASSPPLVVNGELFFGEGSRLTVL.

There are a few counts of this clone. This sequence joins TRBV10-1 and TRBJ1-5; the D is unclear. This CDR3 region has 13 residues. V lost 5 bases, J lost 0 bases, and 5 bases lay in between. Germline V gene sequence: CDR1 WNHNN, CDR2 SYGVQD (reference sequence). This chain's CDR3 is CASSPNSNQPQHF. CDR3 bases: TGCGCCAGCAGTCCAAATAGCAATCAGCCCCAGCATTTT.

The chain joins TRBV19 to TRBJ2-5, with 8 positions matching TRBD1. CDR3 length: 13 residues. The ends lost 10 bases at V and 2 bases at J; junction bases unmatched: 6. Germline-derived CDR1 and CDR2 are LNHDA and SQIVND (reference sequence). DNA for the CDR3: TGTGCCACCTCGGACAGGGTACAAGAGACCCAGTACTTC. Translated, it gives CATSDRVQETQYF.

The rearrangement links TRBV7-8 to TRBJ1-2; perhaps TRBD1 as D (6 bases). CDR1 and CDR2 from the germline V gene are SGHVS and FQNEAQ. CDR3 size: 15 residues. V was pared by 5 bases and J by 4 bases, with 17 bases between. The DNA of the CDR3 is TGTGCCAGCAGCGAGGTCTTGGGACATCGCTATGGCTACACCTTC. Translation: CASSEVLGHRYGYTF. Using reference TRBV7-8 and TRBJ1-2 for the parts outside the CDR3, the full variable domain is GAGVSQSPRYKVAKRGQDVALRCDPISGHVSLFWYQQALGQGPEFLTYFQNEAQLDKSGLPSDRFFAERPEGSVSTLKIQRTQQEDSAVYLCASSEVLGHRYGYTFGSGTRLTVV.

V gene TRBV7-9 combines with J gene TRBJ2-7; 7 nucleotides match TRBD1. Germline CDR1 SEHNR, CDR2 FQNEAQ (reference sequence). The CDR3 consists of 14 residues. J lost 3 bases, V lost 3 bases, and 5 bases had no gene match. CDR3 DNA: TGTGCCAGCAGCTTTTCCGGACAGGACTACGAGCAGTACTTC. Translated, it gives CASSFSGQDYEQYF.

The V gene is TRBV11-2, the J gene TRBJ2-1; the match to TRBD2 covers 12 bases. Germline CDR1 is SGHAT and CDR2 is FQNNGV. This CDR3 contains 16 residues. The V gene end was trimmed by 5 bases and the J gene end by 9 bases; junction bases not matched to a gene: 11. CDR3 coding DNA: TGTGCCAGCAGCAGAGCTAGCGGGAGGGAGGTGGGTGAGCAGTTCTTC. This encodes CASSRASGREVGEQFF.

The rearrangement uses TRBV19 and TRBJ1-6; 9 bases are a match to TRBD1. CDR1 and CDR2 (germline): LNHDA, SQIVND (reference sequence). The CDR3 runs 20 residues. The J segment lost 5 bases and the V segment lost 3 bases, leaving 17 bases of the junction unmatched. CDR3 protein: CASSIFPLLRDRVHNSPLHF. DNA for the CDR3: TGTGCCAGTAGTATCTTCCCCCTCCTCCGGGACAGGGTTCATAATTCACCCCTCCACTTT.

CDR3 sequence reads: CAIGPGQGYGYTF. CDR3 DNA sequence: TGCGCCATTGGGCCGGGACAGGGTTATGGCTACACCTTC. The rearrangement links TRBV5-1 to TRBJ1-2; 9 bases line up with TRBD1. Germline V gene sequence: CDR1 SGHRS, CDR2 YFSETQ. The CDR3 runs to 13 residues. With V trimmed by 9 bases and J by 5 bases, 8 bases remained unmatched.

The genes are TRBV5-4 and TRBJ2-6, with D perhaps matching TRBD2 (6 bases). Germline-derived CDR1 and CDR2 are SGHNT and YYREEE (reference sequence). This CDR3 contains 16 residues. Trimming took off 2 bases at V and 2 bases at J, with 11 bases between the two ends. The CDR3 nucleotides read TGTGCCAGCAGCTTAGACGGGAGCACTGGGGCCAACGTCCTGACTTTC. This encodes CASSLDGSTGANVLTF. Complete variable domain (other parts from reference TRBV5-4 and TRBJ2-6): ETGVTQSPTHLIKTRGQQVTLRCSSQSGHNTVSWYQQALGQGPQFIFQYYREEENGRGNFPPRFSGLQFPNYSSELNVNALELDDSALYLCASSLDGSTGANVLTFGAGSRLTVL.

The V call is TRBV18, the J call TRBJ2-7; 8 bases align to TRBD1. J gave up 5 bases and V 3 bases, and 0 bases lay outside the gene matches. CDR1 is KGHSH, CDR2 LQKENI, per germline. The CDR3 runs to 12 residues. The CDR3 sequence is CASSPDRDEQYF. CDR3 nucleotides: TGTGCCAGCTCACCGGACAGGGACGAGCAGTACTTC.

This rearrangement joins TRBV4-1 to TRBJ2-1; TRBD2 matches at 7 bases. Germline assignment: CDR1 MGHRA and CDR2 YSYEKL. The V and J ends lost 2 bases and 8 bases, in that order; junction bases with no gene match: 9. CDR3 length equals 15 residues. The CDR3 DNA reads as TGCGCCAGCAGCCAATTTTGGGCTAGCGGCCATGAGCAGTTCTTC. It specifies CASSQFWASGHEQFF.

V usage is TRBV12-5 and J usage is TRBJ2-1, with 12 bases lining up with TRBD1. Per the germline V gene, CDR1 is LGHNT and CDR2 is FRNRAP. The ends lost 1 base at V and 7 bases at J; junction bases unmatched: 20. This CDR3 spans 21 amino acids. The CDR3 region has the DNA TGTGCTAGTGGTTTGGCCAAGATAGATCTAGGTTGGGGACAGGGGGCAAATGAGCAGTTCTTC. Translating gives CASGLAKIDLGWGQGANEQFF.

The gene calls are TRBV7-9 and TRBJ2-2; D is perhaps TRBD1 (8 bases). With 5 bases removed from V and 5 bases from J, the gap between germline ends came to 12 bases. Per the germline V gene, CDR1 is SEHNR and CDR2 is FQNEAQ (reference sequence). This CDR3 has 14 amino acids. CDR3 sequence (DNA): TGTGCCAGCAGCCACAGGGGGGGTACCGGGGAGCTGTTTTTT. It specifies CASSHRGGTGELFF. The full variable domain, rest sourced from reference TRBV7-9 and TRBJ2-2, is DTGVSQNPRHKITKRGQNVTFRCDPISEHNRLYWYRQTLGQGPEFLTYFQNEAQLEKSRLLSDRFSAERPKGSFSTLEIQRTEQGDSAMYLCASSHRGGTGELFFGEGSRLTVL.

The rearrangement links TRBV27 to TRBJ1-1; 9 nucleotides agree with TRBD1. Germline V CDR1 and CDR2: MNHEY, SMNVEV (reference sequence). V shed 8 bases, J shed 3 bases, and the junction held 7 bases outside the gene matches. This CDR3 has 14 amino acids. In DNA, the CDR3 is TGTGCCAGCGCACAGGGGGCGCGGGACACTGAAGCTTTCTTT. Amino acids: CASAQGARDTEAFF.

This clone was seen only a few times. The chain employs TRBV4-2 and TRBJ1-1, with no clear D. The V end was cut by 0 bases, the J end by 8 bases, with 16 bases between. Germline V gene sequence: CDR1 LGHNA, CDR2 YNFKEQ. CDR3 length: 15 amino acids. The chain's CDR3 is CASSQDLLGLREAFF. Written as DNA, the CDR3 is TGTGCCAGCAGCCAAGATCTTTTAGGACTGAGGGAAGCTTTCTTT.

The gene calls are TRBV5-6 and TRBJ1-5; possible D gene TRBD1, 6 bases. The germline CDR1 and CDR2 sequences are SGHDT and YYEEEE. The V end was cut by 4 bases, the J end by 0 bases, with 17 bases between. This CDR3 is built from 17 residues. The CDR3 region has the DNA TGTGCCAGCAGCCAGCAGACAGGCCCTTTTAGCAATCAGCCCCAGCATTTT. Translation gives CASSQQTGPFSNQPQHF.

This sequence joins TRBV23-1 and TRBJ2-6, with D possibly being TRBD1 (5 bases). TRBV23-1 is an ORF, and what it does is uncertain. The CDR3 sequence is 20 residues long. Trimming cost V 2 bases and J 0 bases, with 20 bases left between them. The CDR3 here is CASSQGPDRRPTSGANVLTF. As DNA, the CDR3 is TGCGCCAGCAGTCAAGGACCTGACAGACGGCCCACCTCTGGGGCCAACGTCCTGACTTTC.

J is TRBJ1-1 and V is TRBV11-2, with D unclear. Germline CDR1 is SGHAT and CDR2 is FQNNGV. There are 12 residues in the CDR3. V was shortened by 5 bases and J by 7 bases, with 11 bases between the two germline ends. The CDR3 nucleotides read TGTGCCAGCAGCCATAATAACGGTGAAGCTTTCTTT. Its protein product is CASSHNNGEAFF.